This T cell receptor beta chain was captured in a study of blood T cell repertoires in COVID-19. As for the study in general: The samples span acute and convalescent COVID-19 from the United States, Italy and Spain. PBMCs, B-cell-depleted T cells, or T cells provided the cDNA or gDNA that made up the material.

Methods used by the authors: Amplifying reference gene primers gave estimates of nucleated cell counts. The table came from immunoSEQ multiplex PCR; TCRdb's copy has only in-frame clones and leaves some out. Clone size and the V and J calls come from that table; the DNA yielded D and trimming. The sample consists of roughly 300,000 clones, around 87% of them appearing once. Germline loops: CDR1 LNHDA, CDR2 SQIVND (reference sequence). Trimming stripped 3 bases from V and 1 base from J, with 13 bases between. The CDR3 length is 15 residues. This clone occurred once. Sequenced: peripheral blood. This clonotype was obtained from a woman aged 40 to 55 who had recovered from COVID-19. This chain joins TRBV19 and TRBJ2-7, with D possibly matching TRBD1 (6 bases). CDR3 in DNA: TGTGCCAGTAGTATTCAGGGGAAGGGATCCTACGAGCAGTACTTC. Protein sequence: CASSIQGKGSYEQYF.